A single sample gave rise to the 10 T cell receptor beta chains below, sequenced in a study of blood T cell repertoires in COVID-19. Libraries were prepared by immunoSEQ multiplex PCR; TCRdb keeps only in-frame clonotypes and omits some of them. The sample contains 200,000 to 300,000 clones, roughly 90% of which appear only once. Input material: peripheral blood. The receptors were gathered from a man aged 60 to 75 who had recovered from COVID-19.

The V call is TRBV2, the J call TRBJ1-5; 9 bases match TRBD1. The V segment lost 7 bases and the J segment 5 bases; nucleotides outside the gene matches: 9. This CDR3 comprises 15 residues. Germline V gene lookup returns CDR1 SNHLY and CDR2 FYNNEI. CDR3 region: CASMPDRGGYQPQHF. As DNA, the CDR3 is TGTGCCAGCATGCCGGACAGGGGCGGTTATCAGCCCCAGCATTTT.

The chain joins TRBV4-2 to TRBJ1-3; the D is unclear. Germline CDR1 is LGHNA and CDR2 is YNFKEQ. V gave up 4 bases and J gave up 0 bases, with 16 bases separating them. The CDR3 covers 17 residues. This CDR3 reads CASSPEVEGVSGNTIYF. Here the CDR3 DNA reads TGTGCCAGCAGCCCGGAGGTCGAGGGAGTCTCTGGAAACACCATATATTTT.

This clone appeared a single time. This CDR3 reads CASSLQANTEAFF. The CDR3 bases are TGTGCCAGCAGCCTACAGGCAAACACTGAAGCTTTCTTT. The chain is built from TRBV6-6 and TRBJ1-1; D may be TRBD1 (5 bases). Germline V gene sequence: CDR1 MNHNY, CDR2 SVGAGI (reference sequence). V shed 6 bases and J shed 2 bases, with 10 bases lying between them. CDR3 size: 13 residues.

J is TRBJ2-3 and V is TRBV7-9; D unresolved. Germline CDR1 is SEHNR and CDR2 is FQNEAQ (reference sequence). This CDR3 is built from 13 residues. V lost 3 bases and J lost 4, with 8 bases in between. CDR3 coding DNA: TGTGCCAGCAGCTTCGAAGCTCCAGATACGCAGTATTTT. Translated: CASSFEAPDTQYF.

V and J are TRBV19 and TRBJ1-5; the D is unclear. Trimming took off 6 bases at V and 0 bases at J, with 12 bases between the two ends. Germline V lookup: CDR1 LNHDA, CDR2 SQIVND (reference sequence). The CDR3 consists of 15 residues. Here the CDR3 DNA reads TGTGCCAGTAGGGAGGGCCAGAATAGCAATCAGCCCCAGCATTTT. It translates to CASREGQNSNQPQHF.

The chain combines TRBV14 with TRBJ1-3; D perhaps matches TRBD1 (5 bases). Trimming stripped 4 bases from V and 4 bases from J, with 14 bases between. CDR1 is SGHDN and CDR2 is FVKESK in the germline V gene. This CDR3 has 15 amino acids. For the CDR3, the DNA is TGTGCCAGCAGCCCCCTTGGGGGGTCCGGAAACACCATATATTTT. The encoded protein is CASSPLGGSGNTIYF.

On this clone: The same CDR3 is also encoded by other DNA sequences in this sample. The gene calls are TRBV5-1 and TRBJ1-1; a possible D gene is TRBD1 (6 bases). Trimming cost V 0 bases and J 1 base, with 7 bases left between them. Per germline, CDR1 SGHRS and CDR2 YFSETQ. This CDR3 comprises 14 residues. CDR3 nucleotide sequence: TGCGCCAGCAGCTTGGGGGGGCGGAACACTGAAGCTTTCTTT. This sequence encodes CASSLGGRNTEAFF.

The chain employs TRBV20-1 and TRBJ2-5; 7 bases fit TRBD1. CDR1 DFQATT and CDR2 SNEGSKA come from the germline V gene (reference sequence). The ends lost 6 bases at V and 4 bases at J; junction bases unmatched: 2. The CDR3 runs to 11 residues. CDR3 residues: CSAHRGETQYF. The CDR3 DNA reads TGCAGTGCGCACAGGGGAGAGACCCAGTACTTC.

This clone was seen just once. V and J are TRBV29-1 and TRBJ2-3; 8 bases agree with TRBD1. With 4 bases clipped from V and 6 bases from J, the junction kept 15 bases outside the gene matches. Germline V CDR1 and CDR2: SQVTM, ANQGSEA. The CDR3 covers 16 residues. The CDR3 DNA follows: TGCAGCGTTGCGATCGGGGCAGGGGGCCCTCGGGATACGCAGTATTTT. Its protein product is CSVAIGAGGPRDTQYF.

The chain employs TRBV20-1 and TRBJ2-7; 7 nucleotides agree with TRBD1. Germline values: CDR1 DFQATT, CDR2 SNEGSKA (reference sequence). The CDR3 totals 11 residues. This CDR3 reads CSPRQGYEQYF. The CDR3 DNA sequence: TGCAGCCCGAGACAGGGCTACGAGCAGTACTTC.